A single sample gave rise to the 2 T cell receptor beta chains below, sequenced in a study of cytotoxic CD8 clonotypes in ibrutinib-treated CLL. TCRdb's copy holds only in-frame clones and misses some; the assay was immunoSEQ multiplex PCR. The table shows 250,000 to 350,000 clones, with less than 85% occurring only once. The sequencing used PBMCs, collected at disease progression, from a patient treated with ibrutinib. These receptors came from a human donor with chronic lymphocytic leukemia.

The table lists this clone with a count of one. The V gene is TRBV25-1, the J gene TRBJ1-1, with TRBD1 as a possible D gene (6 bases). V was pared by 7 bases and J by 12 bases, with 15 bases between. Germline V CDR1 and CDR2: MGHDK, SYGVNS. The CDR3 extends over 11 amino acids. CDR3 in DNA: TGTGCCAGCATATGGGGGGCACGTACTTTCTTT. It yields the protein CASIWGARTFF.

The chain links TRBV5-5 to TRBJ1-5; TRBD1 is a possible D gene (5 bases). This CDR3 has 16 amino acids. The germline V gene has CDR1 SGHKS and CDR2 YYEKEE (reference sequence). Trimming took off 4 bases at V and 1 base at J, with 15 bases between the two ends. The CDR3 sequence is CASSLLWGESNQPQHF. The CDR3 DNA reads TGTGCCAGCAGCCTGCTTTGGGGGGAAAGCAATCAGCCCCAGCATTTT. Variable domain in full (rest from reference TRBV5-5 and TRBJ1-5): DAGVTQSPTHLIKTRGQQVTLRCSPISGHKSVSWYQQVLGQGPQFIFQYYEKEERGRGNFPDRFSARQFPNYSSELNVNALLLGDSALYLCASSLLWGESNQPQHFGDGTRLSIL.